This T cell receptor (beta chain) was sequenced during a study of graft-versus-host responses after intestinal transplantation. In the study overall: Multivisceral, liver-intestinal, or isolated intestinal grafts went to recipients. Points from the study as a whole: Early post-transplant declines in HvG were associated with peak levels of circulating GvH clones. In recipient marrow, GvH clones were found, and some appeared first in ileum or blood. Patients who carried graft-donor T cell macrochimerism also had high graft-versus-host to host-versus-graft clonal ratios in their allografts.

This clone came up once. Its cognate antigen is unknown. To release intraepithelial and lamina propria lymphocytes, the graft tissue was processed. TCRdb's copy holds only in-frame clones and misses some; the assay was immunoSEQ multiplex PCR. The table includes 15,000 to 20,000 clones, 65% to 90% detected once. Trimming cost V 0 bases and J 2 bases, with 12 bases left between them. Germline-derived CDR1 and CDR2 are LGHNA and YNFKEQ. This CDR3 is built from 16 residues. The sequencing here drew on ileum tissue, taken 17 days after transplant. The TCR sequence derives from a human patient who received an intestinal transplant, so some T cells may come from the graft donor. The V and J genes are TRBV4-2 and TRBJ2-3, with a tentative D call TRBD2 (6 bases). CDR3 region: CASSQDGGRATDTQYF. The CDR3 nucleotides read TGTGCCAGCAGCCAAGACGGGGGTAGGGCCACAGATACGCAGTATTTT.